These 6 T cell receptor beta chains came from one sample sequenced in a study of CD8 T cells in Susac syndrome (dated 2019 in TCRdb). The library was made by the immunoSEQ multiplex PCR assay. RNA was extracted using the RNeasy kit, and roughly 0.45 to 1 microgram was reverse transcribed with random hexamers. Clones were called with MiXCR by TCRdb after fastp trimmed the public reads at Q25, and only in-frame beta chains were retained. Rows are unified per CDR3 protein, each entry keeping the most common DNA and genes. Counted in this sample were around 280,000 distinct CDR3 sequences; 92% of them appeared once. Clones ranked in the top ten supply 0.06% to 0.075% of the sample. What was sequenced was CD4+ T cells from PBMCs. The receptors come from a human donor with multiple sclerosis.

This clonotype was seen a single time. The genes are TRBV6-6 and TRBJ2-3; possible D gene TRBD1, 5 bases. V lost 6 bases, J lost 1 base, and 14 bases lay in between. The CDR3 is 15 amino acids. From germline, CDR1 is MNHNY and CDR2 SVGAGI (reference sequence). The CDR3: CASRLGQSGTDTQYF. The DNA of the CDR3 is TGTGCCAGCAGACTGGGGCAATCGGGCACAGATACGCAGTATTTT.

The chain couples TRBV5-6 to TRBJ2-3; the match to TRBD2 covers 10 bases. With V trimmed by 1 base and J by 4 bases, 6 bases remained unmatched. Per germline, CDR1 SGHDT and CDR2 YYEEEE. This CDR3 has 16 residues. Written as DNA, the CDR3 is TGTGCCAGCAGCTTGCTAGCGGGAGAGGGCCCAGATACGCAGTATTTT. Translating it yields CASSLLAGEGPDTQYF.

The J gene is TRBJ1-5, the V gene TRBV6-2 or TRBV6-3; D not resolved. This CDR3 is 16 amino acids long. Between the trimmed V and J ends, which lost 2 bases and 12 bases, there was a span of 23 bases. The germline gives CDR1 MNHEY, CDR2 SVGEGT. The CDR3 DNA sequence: TGTGCCAGCAGTTACAGGTCCGGCACTGCCACAGAGGGCCAGCATTTT. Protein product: CASSYRSGTATEGQHF.

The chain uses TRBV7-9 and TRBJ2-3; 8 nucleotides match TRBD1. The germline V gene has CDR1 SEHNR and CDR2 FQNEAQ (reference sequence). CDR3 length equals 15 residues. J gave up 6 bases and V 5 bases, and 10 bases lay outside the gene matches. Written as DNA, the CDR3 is TGTGCCAGCAGCCCAGGGGGCAGGGCGTGGGATACGCAGTATTTT. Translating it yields CASSPGGRAWDTQYF.

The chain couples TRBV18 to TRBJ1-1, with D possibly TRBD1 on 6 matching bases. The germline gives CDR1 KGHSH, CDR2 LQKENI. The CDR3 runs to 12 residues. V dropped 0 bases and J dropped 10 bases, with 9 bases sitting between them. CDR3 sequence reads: CASSPPNRAAFF. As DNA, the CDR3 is TGTGCCAGCTCACCACCCAACAGGGCAGCTTTCTTT.

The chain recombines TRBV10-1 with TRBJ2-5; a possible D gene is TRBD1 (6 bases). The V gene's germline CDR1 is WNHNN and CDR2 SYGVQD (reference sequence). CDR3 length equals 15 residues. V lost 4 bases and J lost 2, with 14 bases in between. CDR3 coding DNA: TGCGCCAGCAGTGCCGGGGACAACGCTCAAGAGACCCAGTACTTC. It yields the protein CASSAGDNAQETQYF.